The entry below gives a single TCR beta chain sequence along with its context. Libraries were prepared by immunoSEQ multiplex PCR; TCRdb keeps only in-frame clonotypes and omits some of them. The data show approximately 130,000 clones, around 90% seen once. This entry is derived from a study of control samples from healthy donors and cancer patients. Germline lookup yields CDR1 GTSNPN and CDR2 SVGIG (reference sequence). The V gene lost 3 bases and the J gene lost 4 bases, with 18 bases spanning the gap. The CDR3 consists of 15 residues. Sequenced sample: blood. The V and J genes are TRBV30 and TRBJ1-1, with D maybe TRBD1 (6 bases). This clonotype originated in a man aged 35-49 years in good health. The CDR3: CAWRPQGFGSTEAFF. CDR3 coding DNA: TGTGCCTGGAGGCCGCAGGGGTTCGGGAGCACTGAAGCTTTCTTT.